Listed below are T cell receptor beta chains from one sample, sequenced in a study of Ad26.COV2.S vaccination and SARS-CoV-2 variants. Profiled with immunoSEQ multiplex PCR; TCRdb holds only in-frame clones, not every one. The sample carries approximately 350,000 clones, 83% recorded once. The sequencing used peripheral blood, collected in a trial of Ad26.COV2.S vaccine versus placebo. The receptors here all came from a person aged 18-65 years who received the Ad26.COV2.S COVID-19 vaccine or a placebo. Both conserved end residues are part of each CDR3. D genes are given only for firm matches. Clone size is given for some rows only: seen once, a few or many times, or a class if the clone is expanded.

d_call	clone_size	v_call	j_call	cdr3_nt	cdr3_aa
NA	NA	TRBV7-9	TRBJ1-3	TGTGCCAGCAGCCCTCGAGGGAGAAACACCATATATTTT	CASSPRGRNTIYF
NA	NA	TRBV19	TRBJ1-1	TGTGCCAGTAGAACGGGGAACACTGAAGCTTTCTTT	CASRTGNTEAFF
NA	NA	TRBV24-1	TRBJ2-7	TGTGCCACCAGTGATCCCCAGGGAAGCGGACTTTACGAGCAGTACTTC	CATSDPQGSGLYEQYF
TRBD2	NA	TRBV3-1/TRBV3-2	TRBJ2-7	TGTGCCAGCAGCTCGCGGGGGGATGGGAGCGAGCAGTACTTC	CASSSRGDGSEQYF
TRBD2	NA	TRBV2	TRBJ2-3	TGTGCCAGCAGTACTAGCGGCAGCACAGATACGCAGTATTTT	CASSTSGSTDTQYF
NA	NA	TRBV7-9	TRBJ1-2	TGTGCCAGCAGCTTAGCCGGGGGGGACTATGGCTACACCTTC	CASSLAGGDYGYTF
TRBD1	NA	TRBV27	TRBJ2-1	TGTGCCAGCAGCCCATCACTACAGGGGCCGCTCTATAATGAGCAGTTCTTC	CASSPSLQGPLYNEQFF
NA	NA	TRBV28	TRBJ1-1	TGTGCCAGCGGGGGGGGAAGCATGAACACTGAAGCTTTCTTT	CASGGGSMNTEAFF
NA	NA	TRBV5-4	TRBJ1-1	TGTGCCAGCAGCTTATTCTCGCGGGCACCGAACACTGAAGCTTTCTTT	CASSLFSRAPNTEAFF
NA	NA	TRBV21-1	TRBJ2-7	TGTGCCAGCAGCACAAACTATAGCAGGTCCATTAGCCACGAGCAGTACTTC	CASSTNYSRSISHEQYF
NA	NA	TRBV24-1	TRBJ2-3	TGTGCCTCGGCCGACACTCCGGCGGATACGCAGTATTTT	CASADTPADTQYF
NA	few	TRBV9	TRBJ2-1	TGTGCCAGCAGCGTAAGCCCTAGCCCCTACAATGAGCAGTTCTTC	CASSVSPSPYNEQFF
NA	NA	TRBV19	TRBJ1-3	TGTGCCAGTAGTTCTCGGGCGAGTTTGGTAAACACCATATATTTT	CASSSRASLVNTIYF
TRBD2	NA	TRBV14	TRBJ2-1	TGTGCCAGCAGCCAAGATCATGTGAGCGGGGGGGGCAATGAGCAGTTCTTC	CASSQDHVSGGGNEQFF
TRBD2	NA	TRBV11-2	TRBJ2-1	TGTGCCAGCAGCTACGCGGCGGGAGCGAACAGGGAGCAGTTCTTC	CASSYAAGANREQFF
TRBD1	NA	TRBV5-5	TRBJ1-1	TGTGCCAGCAGCTTGACAGGGGAGAGCACTGAAGCTTTCTTT	CASSLTGESTEAFF
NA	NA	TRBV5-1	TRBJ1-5	TGCGCCAGCAGCTTGGGCAGCGGCGGGCAGCCCCAGCATTTT	CASSLGSGGQPQHF
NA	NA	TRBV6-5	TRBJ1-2	TGTGCCAGCAGTTACTCGGCGACAGTCCAAATCGGCTACACCTTC	CASSYSATVQIGYTF
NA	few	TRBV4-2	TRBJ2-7	TGTGCCAGCAGCCAAGGGGTGGCAGGGGCCTTGGAGCAGTACTTC	CASSQGVAGALEQYF
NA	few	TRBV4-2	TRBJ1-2	TGTGCCAGCAGCCAGAAACGGGGCGCAGACTTTGGCTACACCTTC	CASSQKRGADFGYTF
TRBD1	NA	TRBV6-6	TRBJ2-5	TGTGCCAGCAGTCGGACAGGGGGTGGGGAGACCCAGTACTTC	CASSRTGGGETQYF
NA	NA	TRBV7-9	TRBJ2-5	TGTGCCAGCAGCTTAGGGCAAGAGACCCAGTACTTC	CASSLGQETQYF
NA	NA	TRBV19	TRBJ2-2	TGTGCCAGTAAGGAGAACACCGGGGAGCTGTTTTTT	CASKENTGELFF
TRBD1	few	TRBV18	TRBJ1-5	TGTGCCAGCTCGCAAAACAGGGGTCAGCCCCAGCATTTT	CASSQNRGQPQHF
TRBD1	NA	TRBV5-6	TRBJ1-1	TGTGCCAGCAGCTTTCAACAGGGGCTATTCGGAGCTTTCTTT	CASSFQQGLFGAFF
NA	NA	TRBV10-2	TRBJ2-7	TGCGCCAGCAGCCCAATCCAACAGAGCTGGGGCGAGCAGTACTTC	CASSPIQQSWGEQYF
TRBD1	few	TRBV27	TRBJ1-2	TGTGCCAGCAGTTCCGGACAGGGGAGGAGTGGCTACACCTTC	CASSSGQGRSGYTF
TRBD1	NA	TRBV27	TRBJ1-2	TGTGCCAGCAGTTTGTCCAGGGGGGCTTCGTTCTTGGGCTACACCTTC	CASSLSRGASFLGYTF
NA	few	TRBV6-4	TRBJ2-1	TGTGCCGCCTACAATGAGCAGTTCTTC	CAAYNEQFF
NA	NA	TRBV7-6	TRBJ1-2	TGTGCCAGCAGCTTAGTACCCGTAACACCGGATGGCTACACCTTC	CASSLVPVTPDGYTF
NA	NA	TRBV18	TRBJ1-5	TGTGCCAGCTCACCGGGCAGAAATCAGCCCCAGCATTTT	CASSPGRNQPQHF
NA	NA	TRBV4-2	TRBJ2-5	TGTGCCAGCAGCCAAGAAGGCCGCGGGCAAGAGACCCAGTACTTC	CASSQEGRGQETQYF
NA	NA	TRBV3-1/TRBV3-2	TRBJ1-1	TGTGCCAGCAGCCAAGAGTTGAACACTGAAGCTTTCTTT	CASSQELNTEAFF